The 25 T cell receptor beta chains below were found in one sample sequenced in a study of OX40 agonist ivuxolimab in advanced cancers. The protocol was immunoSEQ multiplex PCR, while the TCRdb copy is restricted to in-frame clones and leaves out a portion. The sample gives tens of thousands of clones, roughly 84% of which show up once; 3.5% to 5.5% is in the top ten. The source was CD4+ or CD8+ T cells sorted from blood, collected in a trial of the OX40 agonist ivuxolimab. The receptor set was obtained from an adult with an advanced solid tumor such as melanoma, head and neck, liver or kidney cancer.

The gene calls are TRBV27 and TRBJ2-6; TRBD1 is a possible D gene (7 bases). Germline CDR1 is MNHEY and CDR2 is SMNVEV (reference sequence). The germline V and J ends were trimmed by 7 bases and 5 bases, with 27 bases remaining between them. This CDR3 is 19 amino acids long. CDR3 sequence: CASTESGAGGIRWANVLTF. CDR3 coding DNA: TGTGCCAGCACCGAATCCGGGGCAGGGGGGATCAGGTGGGCCAACGTCCTGACTTTC.

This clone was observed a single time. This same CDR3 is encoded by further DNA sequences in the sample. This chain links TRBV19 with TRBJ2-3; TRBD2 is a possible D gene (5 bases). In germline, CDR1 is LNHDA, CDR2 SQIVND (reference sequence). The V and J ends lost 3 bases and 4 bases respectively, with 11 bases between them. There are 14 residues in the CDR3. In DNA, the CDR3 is TGTGCCAGTAGTATTGGGGAGACGGCAGATACGCAGTATTTT. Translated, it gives CASSIGETADTQYF.

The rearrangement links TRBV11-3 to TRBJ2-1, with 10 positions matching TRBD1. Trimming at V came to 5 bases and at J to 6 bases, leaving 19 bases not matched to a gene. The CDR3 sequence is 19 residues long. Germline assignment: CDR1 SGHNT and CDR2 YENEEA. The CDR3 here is CASSQTTRDRGALGNEQFF. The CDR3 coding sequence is TGTGCCAGCAGCCAAACAACTCGGGACAGGGGTGCCCTGGGCAATGAGCAGTTCTTC.

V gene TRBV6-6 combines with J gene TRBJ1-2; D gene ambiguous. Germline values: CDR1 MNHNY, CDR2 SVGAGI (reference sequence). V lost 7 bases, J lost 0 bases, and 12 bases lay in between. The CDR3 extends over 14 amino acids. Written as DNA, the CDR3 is TGTGCCAGCACGTTGGCAGAGGCTAACTATGGCTACACCTTC. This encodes CASTLAEANYGYTF.

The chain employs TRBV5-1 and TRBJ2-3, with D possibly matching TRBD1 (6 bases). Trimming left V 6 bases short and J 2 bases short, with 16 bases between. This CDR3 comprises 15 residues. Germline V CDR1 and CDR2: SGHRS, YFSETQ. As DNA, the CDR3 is TGCGCCAGCACGACCCAGGGGATTTACACAGATACGCAGTATTTT. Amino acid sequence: CASTTQGIYTDTQYF.

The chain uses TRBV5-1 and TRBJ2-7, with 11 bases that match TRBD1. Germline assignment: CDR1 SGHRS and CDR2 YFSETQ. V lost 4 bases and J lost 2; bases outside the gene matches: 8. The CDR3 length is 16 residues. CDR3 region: CASSRNRDRGTYEQYF. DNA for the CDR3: TGCGCCAGCAGCCGGAACCGGGACAGGGGGACCTACGAGCAGTACTTC.

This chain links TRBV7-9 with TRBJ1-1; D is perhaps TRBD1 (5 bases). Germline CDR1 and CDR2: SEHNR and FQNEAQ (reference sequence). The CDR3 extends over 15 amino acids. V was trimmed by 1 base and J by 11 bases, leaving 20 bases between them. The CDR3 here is CASSLVPQGVVGAFF. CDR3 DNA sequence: TGTGCCAGCAGCTTAGTCCCCCAGGGTGTTGTCGGCGCTTTCTTT.

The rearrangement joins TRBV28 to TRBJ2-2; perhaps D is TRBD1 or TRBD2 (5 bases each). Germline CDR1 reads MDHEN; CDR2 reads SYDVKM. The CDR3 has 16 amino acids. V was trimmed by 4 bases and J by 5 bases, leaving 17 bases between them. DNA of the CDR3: TGTGCCAGCAGTTCCCCTGGGGACCCCGAAACCGGGGAGCTGTTTTTT. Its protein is CASSSPGDPETGELFF.

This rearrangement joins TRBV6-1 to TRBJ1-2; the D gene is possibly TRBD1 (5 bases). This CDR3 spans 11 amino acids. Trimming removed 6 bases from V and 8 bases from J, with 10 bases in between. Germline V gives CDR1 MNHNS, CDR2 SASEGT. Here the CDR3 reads CASSWGGGYTF. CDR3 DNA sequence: TGTGCCAGCAGCTGGGGGGGAGGCTACACCTTC.

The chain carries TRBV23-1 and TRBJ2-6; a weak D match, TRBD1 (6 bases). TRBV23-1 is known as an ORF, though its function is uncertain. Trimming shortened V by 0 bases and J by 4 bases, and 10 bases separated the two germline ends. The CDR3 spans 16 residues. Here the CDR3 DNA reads TGCGCCAGCAGTCAATCCCAGGGGACCGGGGCCAACGTCCTGACTTTC. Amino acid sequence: CASSQSQGTGANVLTF.

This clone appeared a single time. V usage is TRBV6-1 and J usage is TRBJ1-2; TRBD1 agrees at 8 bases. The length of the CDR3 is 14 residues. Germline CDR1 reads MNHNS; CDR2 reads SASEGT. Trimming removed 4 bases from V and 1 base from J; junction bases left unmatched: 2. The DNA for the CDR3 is TGTGCCAGCAGTGCCGGACAGGGTAACTATGGCTACACCTTC. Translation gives CASSAGQGNYGYTF.

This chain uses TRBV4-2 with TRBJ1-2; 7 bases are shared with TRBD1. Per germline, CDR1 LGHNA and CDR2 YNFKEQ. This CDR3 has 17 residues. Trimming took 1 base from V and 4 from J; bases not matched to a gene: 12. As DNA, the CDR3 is TGTGCCAGCAGCCAAGCGTATAGTCGGACAGGAACCTATGGCTACACCTTC. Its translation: CASSQAYSRTGTYGYTF.

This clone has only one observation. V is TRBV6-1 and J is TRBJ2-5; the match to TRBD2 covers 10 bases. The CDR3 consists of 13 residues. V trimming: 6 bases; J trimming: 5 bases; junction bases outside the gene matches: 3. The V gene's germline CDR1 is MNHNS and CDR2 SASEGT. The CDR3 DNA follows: TGTGCCAGCAGCCGGACTAGCGGCGAGACCCAGTACTTC. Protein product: CASSRTSGETQYF.

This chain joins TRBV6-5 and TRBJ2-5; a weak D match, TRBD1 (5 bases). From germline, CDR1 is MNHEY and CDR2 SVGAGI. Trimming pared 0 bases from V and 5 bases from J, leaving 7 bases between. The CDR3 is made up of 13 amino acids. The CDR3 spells CASSYSGAETQYF. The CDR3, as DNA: TGTGCCAGCAGTTACTCAGGGGCGGAGACCCAGTACTTC.

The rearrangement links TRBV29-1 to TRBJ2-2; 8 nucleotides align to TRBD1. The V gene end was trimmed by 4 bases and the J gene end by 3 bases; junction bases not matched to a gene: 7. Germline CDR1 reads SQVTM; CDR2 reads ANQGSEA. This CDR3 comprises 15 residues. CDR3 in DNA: TGCAGCGTTGGCCCCCAGGGGGCAGACACCGGGGAGCTGTTTTTT. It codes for CSVGPQGADTGELFF.

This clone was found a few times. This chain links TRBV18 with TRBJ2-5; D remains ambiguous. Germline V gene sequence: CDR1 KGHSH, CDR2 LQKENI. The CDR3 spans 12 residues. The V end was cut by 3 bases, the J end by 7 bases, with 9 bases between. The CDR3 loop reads CASSPEKWTQYF. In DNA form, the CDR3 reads TGTGCCAGCTCACCCGAGAAGTGGACCCAGTACTTC.

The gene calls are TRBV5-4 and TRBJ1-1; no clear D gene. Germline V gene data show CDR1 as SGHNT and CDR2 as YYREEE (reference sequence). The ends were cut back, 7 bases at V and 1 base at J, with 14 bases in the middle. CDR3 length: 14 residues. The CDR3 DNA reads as TGTGCCAGCGACTCGCCGGACTCGAACACTGAAGCTTTCTTT. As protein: CASDSPDSNTEAFF.

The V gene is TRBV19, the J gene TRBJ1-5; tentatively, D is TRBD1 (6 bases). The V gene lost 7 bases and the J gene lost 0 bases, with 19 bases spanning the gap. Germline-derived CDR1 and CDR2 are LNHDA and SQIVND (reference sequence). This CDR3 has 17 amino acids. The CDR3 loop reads CASTRTDTDYSNQPQHF. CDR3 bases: TGTGCCAGTACTAGGACAGATACCGATTATAGCAATCAGCCCCAGCATTTT.

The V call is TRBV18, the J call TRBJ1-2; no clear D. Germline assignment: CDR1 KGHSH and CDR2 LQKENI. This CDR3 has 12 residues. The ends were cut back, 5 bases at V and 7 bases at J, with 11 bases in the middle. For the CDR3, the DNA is TGTGCCAGCTCAAGAACCGAGGTTGGCTACACCTTC. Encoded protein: CASSRTEVGYTF.

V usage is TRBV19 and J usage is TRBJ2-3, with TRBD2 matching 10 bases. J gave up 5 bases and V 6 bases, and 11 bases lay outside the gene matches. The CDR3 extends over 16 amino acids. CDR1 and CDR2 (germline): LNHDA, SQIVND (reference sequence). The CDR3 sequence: CASRRSAGGMGDTQYF. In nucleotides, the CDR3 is TGTGCCAGTAGACGTTCAGCGGGAGGGATGGGAGATACGCAGTATTTT.

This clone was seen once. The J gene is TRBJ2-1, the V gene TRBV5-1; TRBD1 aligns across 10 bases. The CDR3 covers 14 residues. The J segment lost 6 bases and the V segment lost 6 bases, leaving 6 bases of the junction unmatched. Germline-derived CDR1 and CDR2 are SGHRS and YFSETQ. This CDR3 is CASNRQGAVNEQFF. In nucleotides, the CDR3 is TGCGCCAGCAACCGACAGGGGGCGGTCAATGAGCAGTTCTTC.

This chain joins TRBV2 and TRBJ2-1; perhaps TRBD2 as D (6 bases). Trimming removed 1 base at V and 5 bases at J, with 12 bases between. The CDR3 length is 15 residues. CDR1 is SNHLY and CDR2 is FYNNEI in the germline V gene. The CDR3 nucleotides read TGTGCCAGCAGTGAAGATCTGGGGGAGGACAATGAGCAGTTCTTC. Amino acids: CASSEDLGEDNEQFF.

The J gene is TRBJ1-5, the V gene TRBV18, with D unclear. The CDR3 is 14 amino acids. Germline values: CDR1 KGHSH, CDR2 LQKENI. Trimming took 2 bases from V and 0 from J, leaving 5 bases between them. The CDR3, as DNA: TGTGCCAGCTCACCAGGGCCTAGCAATCAGCCCCAGCATTTT. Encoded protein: CASSPGPSNQPQHF.

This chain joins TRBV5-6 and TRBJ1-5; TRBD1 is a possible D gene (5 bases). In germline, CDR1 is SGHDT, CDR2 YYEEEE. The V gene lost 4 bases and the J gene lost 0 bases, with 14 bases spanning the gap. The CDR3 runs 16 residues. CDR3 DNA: TGTGCCAGCAGCGCAACAGGAGGATCTAGCAATCAGCCCCAGCATTTT. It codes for CASSATGGSSNQPQHF.

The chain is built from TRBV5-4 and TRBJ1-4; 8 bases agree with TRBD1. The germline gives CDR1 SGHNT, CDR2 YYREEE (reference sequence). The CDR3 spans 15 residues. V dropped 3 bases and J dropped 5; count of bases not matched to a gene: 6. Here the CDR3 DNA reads TGTGCCAGCAGCTCCCAGGGGGCCTCCAATGAAAAACTGTTTTTT. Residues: CASSSQGASNEKLFF.